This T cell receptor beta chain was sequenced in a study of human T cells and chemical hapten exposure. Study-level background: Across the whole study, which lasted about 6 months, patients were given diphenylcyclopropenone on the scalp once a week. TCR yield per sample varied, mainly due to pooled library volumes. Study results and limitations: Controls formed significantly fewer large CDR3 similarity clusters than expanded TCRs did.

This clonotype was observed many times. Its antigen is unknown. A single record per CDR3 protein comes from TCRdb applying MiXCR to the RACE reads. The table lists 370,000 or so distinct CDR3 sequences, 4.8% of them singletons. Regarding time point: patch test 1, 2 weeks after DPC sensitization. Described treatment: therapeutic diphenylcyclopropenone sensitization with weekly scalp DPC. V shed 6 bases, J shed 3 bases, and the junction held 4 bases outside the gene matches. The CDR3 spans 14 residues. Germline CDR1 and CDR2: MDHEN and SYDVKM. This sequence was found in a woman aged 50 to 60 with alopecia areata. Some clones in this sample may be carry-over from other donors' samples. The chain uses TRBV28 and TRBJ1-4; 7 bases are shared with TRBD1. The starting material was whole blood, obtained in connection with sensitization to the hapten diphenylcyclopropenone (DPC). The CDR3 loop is CASSEGAANEKLFF. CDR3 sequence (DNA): TGTGCCAGCAGCGAGGGGGCGGCTAATGAAAAACTGTTTTTT.